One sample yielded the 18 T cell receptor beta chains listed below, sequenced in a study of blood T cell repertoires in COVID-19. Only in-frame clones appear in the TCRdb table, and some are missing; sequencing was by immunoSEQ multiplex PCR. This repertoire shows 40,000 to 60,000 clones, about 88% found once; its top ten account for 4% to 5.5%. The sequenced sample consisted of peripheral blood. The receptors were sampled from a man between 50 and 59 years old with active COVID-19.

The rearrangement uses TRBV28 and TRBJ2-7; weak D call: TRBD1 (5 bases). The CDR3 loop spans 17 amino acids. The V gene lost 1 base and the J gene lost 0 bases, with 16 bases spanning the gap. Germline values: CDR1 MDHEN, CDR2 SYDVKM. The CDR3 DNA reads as TGTGCCAGCAGTTTATTCGCCCTGCAGGGTCCCTCCTACGAGCAGTACTTC. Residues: CASSLFALQGPSYEQYF.

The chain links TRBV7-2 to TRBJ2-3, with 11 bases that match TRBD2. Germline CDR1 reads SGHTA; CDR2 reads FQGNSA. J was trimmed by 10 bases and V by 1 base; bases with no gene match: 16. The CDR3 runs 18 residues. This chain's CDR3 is CASSLVTLASGGRKAQYF. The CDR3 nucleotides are TGTGCCAGCAGCTTAGTCACCTTGGCTAGCGGGGGGAGAAAAGCGCAGTATTTT.

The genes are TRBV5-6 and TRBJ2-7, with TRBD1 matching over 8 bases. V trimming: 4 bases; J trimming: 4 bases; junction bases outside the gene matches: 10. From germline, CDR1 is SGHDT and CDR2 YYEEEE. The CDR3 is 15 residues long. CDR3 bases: TGTGCCAGCAGCCAAATGGGACAGGCTAAGTACGAGCAGTACTTC. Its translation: CASSQMGQAKYEQYF.

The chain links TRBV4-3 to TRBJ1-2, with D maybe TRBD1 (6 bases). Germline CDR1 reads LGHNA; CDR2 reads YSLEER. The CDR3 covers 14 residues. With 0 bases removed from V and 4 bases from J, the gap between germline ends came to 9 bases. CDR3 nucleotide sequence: TGCGCCAGCAGCCAAGAGGGGGGGCTCTATGGCTACACCTTC. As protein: CASSQEGGLYGYTF.

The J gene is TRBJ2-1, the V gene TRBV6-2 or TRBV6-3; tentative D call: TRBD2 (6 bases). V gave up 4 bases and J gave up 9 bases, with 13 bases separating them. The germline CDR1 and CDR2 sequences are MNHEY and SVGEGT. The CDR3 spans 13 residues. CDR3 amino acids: CASSSLYGSEQFF. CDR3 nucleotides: TGTGCCAGCAGTTCTCTCTACGGGAGTGAGCAGTTCTTC.

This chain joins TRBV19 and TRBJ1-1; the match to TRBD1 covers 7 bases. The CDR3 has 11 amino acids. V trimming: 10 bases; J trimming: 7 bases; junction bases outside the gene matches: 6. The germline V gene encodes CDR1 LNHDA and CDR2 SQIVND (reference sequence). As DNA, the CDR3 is TGTGCCATTGGCGGGACAGTTGAAGCTTTCTTT. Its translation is CAIGGTVEAFF.

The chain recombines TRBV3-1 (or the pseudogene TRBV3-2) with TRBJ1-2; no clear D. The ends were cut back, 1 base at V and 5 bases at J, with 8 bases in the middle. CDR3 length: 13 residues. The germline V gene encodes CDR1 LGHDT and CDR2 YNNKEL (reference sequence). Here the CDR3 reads CASSQGGQYGYTF. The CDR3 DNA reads TGTGCCAGCAGCCAAGGAGGGCAGTATGGCTACACCTTC.

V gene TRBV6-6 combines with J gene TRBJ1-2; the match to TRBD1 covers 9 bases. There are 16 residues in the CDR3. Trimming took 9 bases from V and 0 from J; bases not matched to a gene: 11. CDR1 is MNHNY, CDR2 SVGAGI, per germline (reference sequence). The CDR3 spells CASSTVGQGANYGYTF. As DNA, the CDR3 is TGTGCCAGTTCTACCGTGGGACAGGGTGCTAACTATGGCTACACCTTC.

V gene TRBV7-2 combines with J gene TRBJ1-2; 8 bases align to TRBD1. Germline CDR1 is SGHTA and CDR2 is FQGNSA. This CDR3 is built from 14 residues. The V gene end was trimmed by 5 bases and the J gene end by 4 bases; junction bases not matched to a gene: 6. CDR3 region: CASSAAGGVYGYTF. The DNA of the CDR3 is TGTGCCAGCAGCGCTGCAGGGGGCGTCTATGGCTACACCTTC.

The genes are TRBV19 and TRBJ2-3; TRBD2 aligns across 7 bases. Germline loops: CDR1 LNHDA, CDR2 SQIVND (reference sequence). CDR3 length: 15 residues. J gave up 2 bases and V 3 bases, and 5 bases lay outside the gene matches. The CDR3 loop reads CASSISAGNTDTQYF. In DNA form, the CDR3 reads TGTGCCAGTAGTATTTCAGCGGGGAACACAGATACGCAGTATTTT.

Here the CDR3 reads CASSFFSSGVSTGELFF. CDR3 coding DNA: TGTGCCAGCAGCTTCTTTTCTAGCGGGGTGAGCACCGGGGAGCTGTTTTTT. The rearrangement links TRBV7-6 to TRBJ2-2; 9 bases agree with TRBD2. Germline lookup yields CDR1 SGHVS and CDR2 FNYEAQ. V lost 3 bases and J lost 4; bases outside the gene matches: 9. The CDR3 is made up of 17 amino acids. The whole variable domain, filled in from reference TRBV7-6 and TRBJ2-2, reads GAGVSQSPRYKVTKRGQDVALRCDPISGHVSLYWYRQALGQGPEFLTYFNYEAQQDKSGLPNDRFSAERPEGSISTLTIQRTEQRDSAMYRCASSFFSSGVSTGELFFGEGSRLTVL.

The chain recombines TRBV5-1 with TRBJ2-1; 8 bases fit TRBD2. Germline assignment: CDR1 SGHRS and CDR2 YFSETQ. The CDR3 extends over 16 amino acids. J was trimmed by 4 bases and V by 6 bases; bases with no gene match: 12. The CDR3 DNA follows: TGCGCCAGCACCCATATTCCTAGCGGGTTATACAATGAGCAGTTCTTC. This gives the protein CASTHIPSGLYNEQFF.

Here the CDR3 DNA reads TGTGCCAGCAGCCAATACAGGGGTCTGAACACCGGGGAGCTGTTTTTT. It translates to CASSQYRGLNTGELFF. V usage is TRBV3-1 (or the pseudogene TRBV3-2) and J usage is TRBJ2-2; TRBD1 matches 7 bases. The CDR3 is made up of 16 amino acids. Germline CDR1 is LGHDT and CDR2 is YNNKEL (reference sequence). With V trimmed by 2 bases and J by 1 base, 4 bases remained unmatched.

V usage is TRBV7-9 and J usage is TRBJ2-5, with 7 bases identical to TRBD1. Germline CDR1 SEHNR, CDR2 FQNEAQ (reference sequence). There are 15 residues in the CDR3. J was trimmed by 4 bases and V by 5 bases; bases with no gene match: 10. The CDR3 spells CASSTGQQGSETQYF. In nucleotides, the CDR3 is TGTGCCAGCAGCACGGGACAGCAAGGGTCAGAGACCCAGTACTTC.

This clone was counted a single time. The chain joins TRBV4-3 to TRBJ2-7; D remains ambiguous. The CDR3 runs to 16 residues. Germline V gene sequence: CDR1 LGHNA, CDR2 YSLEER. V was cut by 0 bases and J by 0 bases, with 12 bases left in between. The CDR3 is CASSQDTDSSSYEQYF. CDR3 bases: TGCGCCAGCAGCCAAGATACCGACTCGAGCTCCTACGAGCAGTACTTC.

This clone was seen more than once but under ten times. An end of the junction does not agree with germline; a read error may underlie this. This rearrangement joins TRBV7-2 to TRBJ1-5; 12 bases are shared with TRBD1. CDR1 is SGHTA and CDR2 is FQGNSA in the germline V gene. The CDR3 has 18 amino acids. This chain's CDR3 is CASSLAPGTGGFNQPQHF. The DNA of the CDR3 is TGTGCCAGCAGCCTAGCCCCCGGGACAGGGGGCTTCAATCAGCCCCAGCATTTT.

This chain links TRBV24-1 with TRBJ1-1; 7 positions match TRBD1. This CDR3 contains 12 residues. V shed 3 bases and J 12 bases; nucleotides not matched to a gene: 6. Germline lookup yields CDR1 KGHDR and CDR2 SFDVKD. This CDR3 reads CATSDTDRESFF. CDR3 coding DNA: TGTGCCACCAGTGATACCGACAGGGAGTCTTTCTTT.

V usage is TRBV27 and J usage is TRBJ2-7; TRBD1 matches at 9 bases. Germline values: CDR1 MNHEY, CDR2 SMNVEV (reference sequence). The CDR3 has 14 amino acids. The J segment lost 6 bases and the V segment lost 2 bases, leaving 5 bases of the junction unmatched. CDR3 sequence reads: CASSLGTGRAEQYF. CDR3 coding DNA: TGTGCCAGCAGTTTAGGGACAGGGAGGGCCGAGCAGTACTTC.